The TCR beta chain under discussion was sequenced for a study of T cell responses to AZD1222 COVID-19 vaccine. Study-wide findings and caveats: Compared with day 0, the breadth and depth of the Spike-specific TCR repertoire rose significantly after two doses of AZD1222.

Sequenced by immunoSEQ multiplex PCR; TCRdb stores in-frame clones only, minus some. The data contain about 140,000 clones, roughly 92% of them singletons. Second doses that came at about 4 or about 12 weeks were put together. On this clone itself: Its antigen is not identified.

The germline V gene has CDR1 GTSNPN and CDR2 SVGIG (reference sequence). V gave up 4 bases and J gave up 5 bases; unmatched junction bases: 10. The CDR3 is 15 residues long. This chain connects TRBV30 to TRBJ2-3; 9 bases are a match to TRBD2. The clonotype comes from an adult who received the AZD1222 COVID-19 vaccine. The sequencing here drew on peripheral blood, taken 28 days after the second AZD1222 dose. The CDR3 DNA sequence: TGTGCCTGGACCCAAAGCGGGGGGCTCAGAGATACGCAGTATTTT. It is translated as CAWTQSGGLRDTQYF.